These 29 T cell receptor beta chains came from one sample sequenced in a study of blood T cell repertoires in COVID-19. Produced via immunoSEQ multiplex PCR; TCRdb's table is partial and in-frame only. The data hold 200,000 to 250,000 clones, with 80% to 95% observed a single time. The specimen was peripheral blood. Receptor source: a man aged 55 to 70 with COVID-19, enrolled during active disease.

J is TRBJ2-1 and V is TRBV10-3, with 12 bases fitting TRBD2. Germline CDR1 is ENHRY and CDR2 is SYGVKD. The CDR3 is made up of 16 amino acids. The V gene end was trimmed by 6 bases and the J gene end by 4 bases; junction bases not matched to a gene: 7. In DNA, the CDR3 is TGTGCCATCAGCGGACTAGCGGGAACGGGATACAATGAGCAGTTCTTC. Its protein product is CAISGLAGTGYNEQFF.

In DNA, the CDR3 is TGTGCCAGCAGCTTGGATTGGGGAGTGACGGGAGAGCAGTACTTC. Protein sequence: CASSLDWGVTGEQYF. The chain combines TRBV5-4 with TRBJ2-7, with D perhaps TRBD2 (5 bases). Trimming removed 0 bases at V and 7 bases at J, with 17 bases between. The CDR3 covers 15 residues. Per germline, CDR1 SGHNT and CDR2 YYREEE (reference sequence).

The CDR3 spells CASSDGAGGQPQHF. The DNA of the CDR3 is TGTGCCAGCAGTGACGGGGCCGGGGGTCAGCCCCAGCATTTT. The chain combines TRBV2 with TRBJ1-5, with D perhaps matching TRBD1 (5 bases). With 3 bases removed from V and 6 bases from J, the gap between germline ends came to 12 bases. The CDR3 is 14 amino acids. Germline V gene data show CDR1 as SNHLY and CDR2 as FYNNEI.

The J gene is TRBJ2-2, the V gene TRBV27, with 7 bases that match TRBD1. The CDR3 extends over 17 amino acids. Germline V CDR1 and CDR2: MNHEY, SMNVEV (reference sequence). The ends lost 5 bases at V and 3 bases at J; junction bases unmatched: 12. CDR3 sequence (DNA): TGTGCCAGCAGTGTACGACAGGGTAACGCGTACACCGGGGAGCTGTTTTTT. Protein sequence: CASSVRQGNAYTGELFF.

This clone occurred once. The chain uses TRBV6-1 and TRBJ1-1; D gene unclear. V lost 0 bases, J lost 1 base, and 3 bases lay in between. The length of the CDR3 is 13 residues. From germline, CDR1 is MNHNS and CDR2 SASEGT. The CDR3 region has the DNA TGTGCCAGCAGTGAAGCTCAGAACACTGAAGCTTTCTTT. It codes for CASSEAQNTEAFF.

CDR3 sequence: CASSGPGQGNQPQHF. As DNA, the CDR3 is TGTGCCAGCAGCGGCCCGGGACAGGGGAATCAGCCCCAGCATTTT. The chain has TRBV6-5 and TRBJ1-5; 10 nucleotides agree with TRBD1. Unmatched junction bases numbered 6, after V lost 6 bases and J lost 4 bases. Germline CDR1 is MNHEY and CDR2 is SVGAGI. The CDR3 has 15 residues.

The chain joins TRBV4-1 to TRBJ2-7, with 7 bases matching TRBD2. The CDR3 covers 15 residues. J lost 9 bases, V lost 0 bases, and 11 bases had no gene match. CDR1 MGHRA and CDR2 YSYEKL come from the germline V gene. The CDR3 protein is CASSQDRGDSATQYF. CDR3 in DNA: TGCGCCAGCAGCCAAGATCGGGGGGATTCGGCGACGCAGTACTTC.

The chain uses TRBV27 and TRBJ2-2; D not certain. CDR3 length: 15 residues. The V gene lost 8 bases and the J gene lost 1 base, with 14 bases spanning the gap. From germline, CDR1 is MNHEY and CDR2 SMNVEV (reference sequence). The CDR3 reads CASRQTVWNTGELFF. As DNA, the CDR3 is TGTGCCAGCCGTCAAACAGTTTGGAACACCGGGGAGCTGTTTTTT.

V is TRBV19 and J is TRBJ2-5, with 10 bases fitting TRBD2. V was pared by 6 bases and J by 2 bases, with 3 bases of the junction left unmatched. The CDR3 is 14 amino acids. Germline assignment: CDR1 LNHDA and CDR2 SQIVND (reference sequence). The CDR3 region has the DNA TGTGCCAGTAGGGATAGCGGGGGGCAAGAGACCCAGTACTTC. It codes for CASRDSGGQETQYF.

The chain employs TRBV6-5 and TRBJ2-7; 11 bases are a match to TRBD2. The CDR3 extends over 15 amino acids. V lost 4 bases, J lost 7 bases, and 9 bases stayed unmatched. The germline V gene has CDR1 MNHEY and CDR2 SVGAGI. CDR3 coding DNA: TGTGCCAGCAGTTCCCTGACTAGCGGGAAGAGGGAGCAGTACTTC. This sequence encodes CASSSLTSGKREQYF.

This chain uses TRBV6-6 with TRBJ2-6; TRBD2 might be the D (5 bases). Germline CDR1 reads MNHNY; CDR2 reads SVGAGI (reference sequence). The CDR3 totals 12 residues. V was shortened by 6 bases and J by 8 bases, with 8 bases between the two germline ends. This CDR3 reads CASREGPNVLTF. The CDR3 DNA sequence: TGTGCCAGCAGAGAGGGTCCCAACGTCCTGACTTTC.

The gene calls are TRBV28 and TRBJ1-4; 9 bases are shared with TRBD1. This CDR3 spans 15 amino acids. Germline CDR1 and CDR2: MDHEN and SYDVKM. The junction had 5 bases not matched to a gene; V was cut back by 4 bases and J by 5 bases. The CDR3 nucleotides are TGTGCCAGCAGTTCTGCCGGGACAGGGAATGAAAAACTGTTTTTT. Amino acid sequence: CASSSAGTGNEKLFF.

The chain carries TRBV29-1 and TRBJ2-7; 9 bases map to TRBD1. V dropped 5 bases and J dropped 3; count of bases not matched to a gene: 2. Germline CDR1 is SQVTM and CDR2 is ANQGSEA. The CDR3 is made up of 12 amino acids. The CDR3 sequence is CSVRGQGYEQYF. The CDR3 nucleotides read TGCAGCGTTAGGGGACAGGGCTACGAGCAGTACTTC.

The gene calls are TRBV5-4 and TRBJ1-2; possibly TRBD1 for D (5 bases). The V end lost 3 bases, the J end lost 6 bases, and 15 bases lay between the germline ends. The CDR3 contains 14 residues. Per germline, CDR1 SGHNT and CDR2 YYREEE (reference sequence). CDR3 coding DNA: TGTGCCAGCAGCTCCGGACAACTCATCGATGGCTACACCTTC. It codes for CASSSGQLIDGYTF.

J is TRBJ2-1 and V is TRBV6-6; TRBD1 might be the D (7 bases). The CDR3 covers 16 residues. The V gene lost 4 bases and the J gene lost 4 bases, with 17 bases spanning the gap. Germline V lookup: CDR1 MNHNY, CDR2 SVGAGI (reference sequence). In DNA form, the CDR3 reads TGTGCCAGCAGTTCCAGCCAGGGGGACTCGTACAATGAGCAGTTCTTC. This encodes CASSSSQGDSYNEQFF.

This chain connects TRBV6-1 to TRBJ1-2; TRBD1 aligns across 10 bases. The CDR3 sequence is 15 residues long. The germline V gene has CDR1 MNHNS and CDR2 SASEGT. V dropped 3 bases and J dropped 2; count of bases not matched to a gene: 3. The CDR3 loop reads CASSDRGQGNYGYTF. DNA of the CDR3: TGTGCCAGCAGTGATAGGGGACAGGGGAACTATGGCTACACCTTC.

The chain is built from TRBV4-3 and TRBJ1-1; D remains unclear. The CDR3 extends over 18 amino acids. Germline V lookup: CDR1 LGHNA, CDR2 YSLEER. The V and J ends lost 1 base and 1 base respectively, with 19 bases between them. The CDR3 is CASSQGSGGRSRNTEAFF. In nucleotides, the CDR3 is TGCGCCAGCAGCCAAGGCAGCGGCGGTAGGTCGAGGAACACTGAAGCTTTCTTT.

J is TRBJ2-7 and V is TRBV19; a possible D gene is TRBD2 (5 bases). The CDR3 is 15 residues long. V was clipped by 1 base and J by 5 bases, with 15 bases between them. Germline CDR1 is LNHDA and CDR2 is SQIVND (reference sequence). The CDR3 DNA is TGTGCCAGTAGTATAGGGTCCTCTCCGGGAAACGAGCAGTACTTC. This gives the protein CASSIGSSPGNEQYF.

This chain connects TRBV29-1 to TRBJ2-3; tentative D call: TRBD1 (5 bases). This CDR3 spans 13 amino acids. The V end lost 7 bases, the J end lost 2 bases, and 13 bases lay between the germline ends. Germline V gives CDR1 SQVTM, CDR2 ANQGSEA. This chain's CDR3 is CSGDLGVTDTQYF. The CDR3 nucleotides are TGCAGCGGCGACCTAGGGGTCACAGATACGCAGTATTTT.

This clone was observed a single time. The chain combines TRBV5-4 with TRBJ1-5; D unresolved. Germline CDR1 is SGHNT and CDR2 is YYREEE (reference sequence). The CDR3 consists of 13 residues. Trimming cost V 1 base and J 8 bases, with 10 bases left between them. CDR3 in DNA: TGTGCCAGCAGCTTGTACCGGGAAGAGCCCCAGCATTTT. As protein: CASSLYREEPQHF.

The CDR3 nucleotides read TGCGCCAGCAGTCCACAGGGGGCTGAAGCTTTCTTT. Encoded protein: CASSPQGAEAFF. This chain connects TRBV23-1 to TRBJ1-1; 8 bases map to TRBD1. TRBV23-1 carries the ORF label, with uncertain function. This CDR3 spans 12 amino acids. V gave up 4 bases and J gave up 6 bases; unmatched junction bases: 1.

The chain uses TRBV11-3 and TRBJ1-1, with TRBD1 identical over 10 bases. The germline V gene has CDR1 SGHNT and CDR2 YENEEA. V was pared by 6 bases and J by 1 base, with 2 bases of the junction left unmatched. The CDR3 extends over 14 amino acids. The CDR3 here is CASSRDRGNTEAFF. CDR3 sequence (DNA): TGTGCCAGCAGTCGGGACAGGGGGAACACTGAAGCTTTCTTT.

The chain carries TRBV4-1 and TRBJ2-3, with 12 nucleotides matching TRBD2. J was trimmed by 0 bases and V by 0 bases; bases with no gene match: 7. Germline V CDR1 and CDR2: MGHRA, YSYEKL. This CDR3 spans 19 amino acids. The CDR3 loop reads CASSQDKLAGGSSTDTQYF. In DNA form, the CDR3 reads TGCGCCAGCAGCCAAGATAAACTAGCGGGGGGAAGTAGCACAGATACGCAGTATTTT.

The rearrangement joins TRBV5-1 to TRBJ2-1, with a possible D match to TRBD1 (5 bases). The CDR3 consists of 15 residues. In germline, CDR1 is SGHRS, CDR2 YFSETQ. V was pared by 3 bases and J by 4 bases, with 14 bases between. CDR3 in amino acids: CASSSRQSSYNEQFF. CDR3 sequence (DNA): TGCGCCAGCAGCTCAAGACAGAGCTCTTACAATGAGCAGTTCTTC.

The chain links TRBV9 to TRBJ1-2; TRBD1 matches at 8 bases. V lost 0 bases and J lost 2; bases outside the gene matches: 15. Germline CDR1 and CDR2: SGDLS and YYNGEE. The CDR3 runs to 19 residues. Here the CDR3 reads CASSVAGRQGTSMNYGYTF. CDR3 in DNA: TGTGCCAGCAGCGTAGCAGGCCGACAGGGGACCTCAATGAACTATGGCTACACCTTC.

This clone was seen a single time. V and J are TRBV19 and TRBJ2-7; 12 bases align to TRBD2. From germline, CDR1 is LNHDA and CDR2 SQIVND (reference sequence). With 11 bases clipped from V and 5 bases from J, the junction kept 19 bases outside the gene matches. The CDR3 sequence is 17 residues long. In nucleotides, the CDR3 is TGTGCCCCGCGGCCGAGGGGGCTAGCGGGAGGGGTTGACGAGCAGTACTTC. Protein: CAPRPRGLAGGVDEQYF.

J is TRBJ1-5 and V is TRBV7-2, with 7 positions matching TRBD1. V shed 2 bases and J 7 bases; nucleotides not matched to a gene: 5. Looked up from germline, CDR1 is SGHTA and CDR2 is FQGNSA. This CDR3 is 14 amino acids long. The CDR3 reads CASSLWAGGQPQHF. As DNA, the CDR3 is TGTGCCAGCAGCTTATGGGCAGGGGGGCAGCCCCAGCATTTT.

The genes are TRBV11-2 and TRBJ1-4; D gene unclear. The V end lost 1 base, the J end lost 8 bases, and 8 bases lay between the germline ends. Germline CDR1 SGHAT, CDR2 FQNNGV. The CDR3 spans 13 residues. The DNA of the CDR3 is TGTGCCAGCAGCTTAGGTATTATCGAAAAACTGTTTTTT. This encodes CASSLGIIEKLFF.

The chain couples TRBV25-1 to TRBJ2-7, with D maybe TRBD1 (6 bases). The V end lost 0 bases, the J end lost 1 base, and 16 bases lay between the germline ends. This CDR3 comprises 17 residues. Germline V gene data show CDR1 as MGHDK and CDR2 as SYGVNS. CDR3: CASSEYRAGVSSYEQYF. The CDR3 DNA sequence: TGTGCCAGCAGTGAATATAGGGCAGGGGTCTCTTCCTACGAGCAGTACTTC.